Presented here are 5 T cell receptor beta chains from one specimen sequenced in a study of early T cells in non-severe SARS-CoV-2 infection. TCRdb reanalysed the 5' RACE reads using MiXCR and keeps one entry per CDR3 protein. This sample has approximately 40,000 distinct CDR3 sequences, with 8% to 10% found just once. Sequencing used whole blood. Receptors originate from an adult who was a healthcare worker with PCR-confirmed SARS-CoV-2 infection or an uninfected control (not recorded which).

This clonotype was seen at least ten times. The chain is built from TRBV9 and TRBJ1-6; perhaps TRBD1 as D (5 bases). This CDR3 contains 14 residues. The V end lost 0 bases, the J end lost 11 bases, and 12 bases lay between the germline ends. The germline gives CDR1 SGDLS, CDR2 YYNGEE. The CDR3 sequence: CASSVVPDSPPLHF. CDR3 DNA: TGTGCCAGCAGCGTAGTCCCAGACAGTCCACCCCTCCACTTT.

This clonotype was observed a few times. The gene calls are TRBV9 and TRBJ2-1; D gene unclear. Trimming removed 2 bases from V and 6 bases from J, with 9 bases in between. The CDR3 runs 13 residues. Germline CDR1 SGDLS, CDR2 YYNGEE. CDR3 coding DNA: TGTGCCAGCAGCGTTGGGGTCCCCAATGAGCAGTTCTTC. This encodes CASSVGVPNEQFF.

The chain combines TRBV20-1 with TRBJ1-5; D ambiguous. Trimming removed 0 bases from V and 3 bases from J, with 15 bases in between. Germline values: CDR1 DFQATT, CDR2 SNEGSKA (reference sequence). The CDR3 covers 16 residues. This chain's CDR3 is CSARDPTKDFNQPQHF. The DNA for the CDR3 is TGCAGTGCTAGAGACCCGACGAAGGACTTCAATCAGCCCCAGCATTTT.

V is TRBV7-6 and J is TRBJ2-5; no reliable D call. The germline V gene has CDR1 SGHVS and CDR2 FNYEAQ. This CDR3 spans 13 amino acids. Deletions cut 3 bases from V and 0 bases from J, with 5 bases between. The CDR3 DNA reads as TGTGCCAGCAGCTTCTCGTACCAAGAGACCCAGTACTTC. Its translation: CASSFSYQETQYF.

Many counts were recorded for this clonotype. The V and J genes are TRBV14 and TRBJ2-7; the D is unclear. Germline V gives CDR1 SGHDN, CDR2 FVKESK. There are 11 residues in the CDR3. Deletions cut 1 base from V and 4 bases from J, with 2 bases between. CDR3 region: CASSQVYEQYF. The CDR3 DNA follows: TGTGCCAGCAGCCAAGTGTACGAGCAGTACTTC.